This T cell receptor beta chain was captured in a study of T cell repertoires in cytomegalovirus infection. Across the study: CMV infection plus the matching HLA type was flagged by public TCR beta signatures. Points from the study as a whole: Predominance within the ex vivo response was attributable to HLA-C-restricted CMV-specific TCR beta clonotypes. Summed public TCR beta family frequency identified CMV carriers bearing the relevant HLA.

For this clonotype: The antigen is undetermined. This may be a read error: a much more frequent sequence differs by one nucleotide.

A single record per CDR3 protein comes from TCRdb applying MiXCR to the reads. This table holds a few hundred thousand distinct CDR3 sequences, around 9.5% found once. The V gene's germline CDR1 is SSHAT and CDR2 FNYEAQ (reference sequence). CDR3 length: 14 residues. Unmatched junction bases numbered 8, after V lost 3 bases and J lost 10 bases. The chain combines TRBV7-7 with TRBJ2-1; 8 bases fit TRBD1. The sequence was obtained from a human donor in good health (CMV status not recorded). Some clones in this sample may be carry-over from other donors' samples. The sequenced material came from PBMCs. In DNA form, the CDR3 reads TGTGCCAGCAGCTTGACAGGGGTTGCCAAAGAGCAGTTCTTC. It translates to CASSLTGVAKEQFF.